The present T cell receptor (beta chain) was sequenced within a study of cytomegalovirus exposure and HLA in healthy donors (dated by TCRdb to the late 2010s). Regarding the study in general: An earlier analysis of under 600 of the donors reported 250 to 350 Gb of sequence data and 100 million to 130 million unique TCR beta sequences from around 200 million T cells. In addition to the first cohort of 666 subjects, a separate validation cohort of some 120 different subjects was used. An early release covering just under 650 HLA-typed donors comprised around 300 gigabases of sequencing data and 65 million to 100 million unique TCR sequences. Of the roughly 410 genotyped donors, 80% to 90% were placed in the genetic ancestry cluster associated with self-reported Caucasian donors. All discovery cohort repertoires had been generated using a single sequencing platform. Typing coverage varied by locus: 629-630 donors for A, B, C, DRB1 and DQB1; approximately 500 for DQA1; some 610 for DPA1; around 450 for DPB1. To predict cytomegalovirus infection status, the study brought together high-throughput TCR immunosequencing, statistical association of individual TCRs with disease status, and machine learning. Donor age, sex, ethnicity and CMV serostatus were compiled together with the repertoire data. The study used immunosequencing to profile the T cell repertoires of approximately 640 subjects and linked those repertoires to cytomegalovirus serostatus. The study was designed to test whether signatures of past pathogen exposure could be identified by cataloging public T cell receptors. In a later analysis, previously published TCR beta repertoires from fewer than 750 donors were re-analyzed and high-resolution HLA genotyping was added so that TCR occurrence patterns could be studied. Among some 410 genotyped donors of the cohort, an average of approximately 240,000 unique TCR beta nucleotide sequences was sequenced per donor, of which 15% to 20% were non-productive. The later analysis used no new phenotypic data to find candidate immune exposures, relying instead on TCR beta sequences and their occurrence across donors. Genome-wide SNP genotypes for about 60% of the 666 donors were used in a later genetic analysis, which treated that subset as a discovery cohort. To decide whether each TCR beta V gene segment behaved as functional or pseudogenic, an earlier analysis of nearly 600 of the donors relied on high-throughput TCR beta sequencing. Roughly five DR-DQ haplotypes were handled as single units for association and clustering, since linkage in the cohort was strong. Class I and class II HLA loci were covered by the typing at four-digit resolution. Overall results and qualifications from the work: The authors suggested that the approach could potentially be extended to other disease states and immunological phenotypes. Because HLA typing was unavailable for some donors at each locus, only the typed subset was used in association tests. The earlier analysis of nearly 600 of the donors excluded some 15 rarely observed V segments, including chromosome 9 orphons, because counts were too low. Cytomegalovirus status was reported to be diagnosed by the classifier with high specificity and sensitivity in both the original and validation cohorts. V-gene and J-gene trimming of TCR beta chains was associated with a missense DCLRE1C variant in a later genetic analysis, and the association was replicated in an independent cohort. A further reported finding was that TCR beta sequences accurately predicted the HLA-A and HLA-B alleles for most subjects in the first cohort. Three of the identified cytomegalovirus-associated TCR beta chains were confirmed in vitro to be specific for cytomegalovirus antigens. Broadly in line with IMGT annotations, most TCR beta V segments showed up in productive rearrangements about 87% or about 30% of the time in an earlier analysis of some 590 of the donors. The study listed over 150 TCR beta chains as associated with cytomegalovirus. The sequencing pipeline was judged likely to have produced a cluster of highly shared sequence variants as a technical artifact. Most CMV-associated TCR beta chains appeared to be HLA-restricted in a later analysis, and the HLA associations seemed to be driven largely by CMV exposure. A later genetic analysis reported fewer N-insertions in productive TCRs among donors in an Asian-associated ancestry cluster than the approximately 700-donor mean. Linkage disequilibrium might explain the correlated functional status among segregating V segments, but an unknown experimental factor could not be ruled out. In a later analysis, over 15,000 TCR beta sequences were associated with specific HLA alleles at a false discovery rate of 0.05. When HLA alleles, especially DR and DQ, strongly co-occurred, TCR associations were difficult to assign to individual alleles. The only immune exposure information available for the cohort was CMV serostatus. In a later analysis, the rate of TCR association differed among HLA loci, with DRB1 alleles having the most associated TCRs and HLA-C alleles having the fewest. Several of the top co-occurrence clusters appeared to be linked to parvovirus B19, influenza, CMV and Epstein-Barr virus, according to a later analysis. While some public TCRs were present in many individuals, most TCR sequences turned up only very rarely across donors. Some IMGT-functional V segments, including TRBV6-2 and TRBV6-3, could not be distinguished by the 87-base-pair reads and were therefore excluded. In a later analysis, HLA-associated TCR beta chains were found to be more clonally expanded and to have lower generation probabilities than equally common non-associated chains. Presence/absence analyses assumed roughly uniform sequencing depth across donors, an assumption that may not hold. Only TCR beta chains were sequenced in this cohort, and the absence of alpha or paired-chain data limited detectable features.

CDR3 length: 15 amino acids, cysteine to phenylalanine. Only the CDR3 DNA is retained, 45 bases long and in frame from the first base. The germline V gene (reference sequence) sets CDR1 to SGHKS and CDR2 to YYEKEE. Trimming accounts for 5 bases at V and 4 bases at J, while the number of junction bases matched to no gene is 9. Points on this clone: It has no known antigen specificity. No much larger clone exists at a distance of one base, and base qualities are not known.

The library was produced with the immunoSEQ multiplex PCR assay. For the multiplex PCR, a mixture combining 60 forward primers for TCR Vbeta segments and 13 reverse primers for TCR Jbeta segments was used. The CDR3 region of rearranged TCR beta genes was amplified from genomic DNA by a multiplex PCR assay. The Illumina HiSeq System was used to sequence the amplified TCR beta libraries as 87-base-pair reads. On the study's bioinformatics: In a later analysis, some 80 million unique TCR beta chains were counted across the approximately 620 repertoires, and about 10 million of these chains were shared by at least two donors. A nearest-neighbor algorithm error-corrected the raw reads and collapsed the reads into unique sequences, merging closely related sequences to remove PCR and sequencing errors. CDR3 sequences were aligned to IMGT reference sequences to assign V, D and J gene segments. For a sequence to be retained, at least a six-nucleotide match to both a V gene segment and a J gene segment was required. Rearrangements were called productive when the CDR3 lacked stop codons and stayed in frame with V and J; all others were non-productive. CDR3 was defined according to IMGT convention as the region running from the second conserved V-encoded cysteine to the conserved J-encoded phenylalanine. The earlier analysis of 450 to 750 of the donors excluded any sequence lacking an unambiguous match to a single V gene segment. An earlier analysis of 587 of the donors classified V segments as functional when productive rearrangements were above 56.7% and as segregating when the standard deviation between donors was above 5%. To diagnose cytomegalovirus status from the catalog of TCR beta chain sequences, a statistical classification framework was built. A later analysis assigned V and J genes by comparing TCR nucleotide sequences with IMGT/GENE-DB human TR gene sequences. The TCRdist pipeline was used in a later analysis to assign CDR3 sequences and most-parsimonious VDJ recombination scenarios. In a later analysis, each TCR beta chain was defined by its CDR3 amino acid sequence together with its V-gene family, and reads lacking a unique V-gene family were excluded. A later analysis removed 600 or so highly shared, low-generation-probability nucleotide sequences to deal with suspected cross-contamination and a sequencing artifact. For each public chain, a later analysis derived a clonal expansion index from normalized ranks of inferred template counts within each repertoire. In a later analysis, generation probabilities were computed using a VDJ recombination model fitted to out-of-frame rearrangements, and the results were checked against IGoR. Hypergeometric tests were used in a later analysis to score TCR-TCR, TCR-HLA and TCR-CMV co-occurrence, with a repertoire-size bias correction applied to the TCR pairs. In a later analysis, false discovery rates were estimated by permuting HLA or CMV assignments 20 times. A later analysis grouped co-occurring TCRs with DBSCAN, adding TCRdist sequence similarity when clustering within HLA-allele-positive subsets. Repertoires with fewer than 30,000 or more than 120,000 public chains were left out of co-occurrence clustering, as were about five repertoires with anomalous nucleotide sharing. TCRdb limited this immuneACCESS table to in-frame rearrangements with V and J called. A share of clones is missing; checked studies link under half to unresolved V genes, and the rest is unexplained. V and J calls and clone size come straight from that table; D and trimming were deduced from the DNA. The sample table lists 35,000 to 45,000 clones, 50% to 55% of them with a count of one. In total, the top ten clones hold around an eighth of the sample.

The cohort was made up of approximately 700 healthy bone marrow donors. At the time of sampling, every cohort member was nominally healthy, though immune exposures that went unrecorded were likely present. CMV serostatus was recorded as positive for 250 to 300 and negative for about 50% of the 666 cohort members, whereas no CMV serostatus was recorded for the donor in question. Every donor gave a peripheral blood sample, and the peripheral blood mononuclear cells from that sample were used for TCR beta sequencing. Genomic DNA extraction from the blood cell samples was performed with the Qiagen DNeasy Blood Extraction Kit.

Sequenced sample: PBMCs. The TCR sequence derives from a human donor in good health. Recombination linked TRBV5-5 to TRBJ2-3, and 8 bases in between align with TRBD1. The sequence in DNA is TGTGCCAGCAGATCAGGAGGACAGGGCCCAGATACGCAGTATTTT. Its translation is CASRSGGQGPDTQYF.